Sequencing of this T cell receptor beta chain was carried out in a study of OX40 agonist ivuxolimab in advanced cancers. Per the germline V gene, CDR1 is MGHRA and CDR2 is YSYEKL. The CDR3 totals 14 residues. Losses at the gene ends were 5 bases for V and 4 bases for J; bases not matched to a gene: 7. Study-wide results and limits: Some nonresponders additionally presented with little normalized T-cell clonal expansion. The study found that CD8+ T cells averaged more expanded clones than CD4+. At doses 0.1 to 3.0 mg/kg, CD4+ and CD8+ clones expanded.

As to this clone: What it binds is unknown.

The study sampled blood at baseline, cycle 4 day 1, and cycle 7 day 1. Data came from immunoSEQ multiplex PCR; TCRdb stores just in-frame clones and leaves some out. The sample lists about 48,000 clones, around nine tenths occurring once. This TCR derives from an adult with an advanced solid tumor such as melanoma, head and neck, liver or kidney cancer. Sequenced here: CD4+ or CD8+ T cells sorted from blood, sampled in a trial of the OX40 agonist ivuxolimab. This rearrangement joins TRBV4-1 to TRBJ1-2; 7 bases agree with TRBD1. The CDR3 region is CASSEGAGGYGYTF. CDR3 coding DNA: TGCGCCAGCAGCGAGGGGGCAGGGGGCTATGGCTACACCTTC.